The 19 T cell receptor beta chains in this list originate from one sample, sequenced in a study of T cells in Graves' hyperthyroidism and ophthalmopathy. TCR beta CDR3 region amplification was performed from RNA transcripts. The primer set for the first-round RT-PCR of the TCR CDR3 was HTBI. One entry per CDR3 protein, called by TCRdb with MiXCR from the multiplex PCR reads. This sample carries about 290,000 distinct CDR3 sequences, less than 20% of them seen once, and the ten largest clones take 35% to 45%. Input material: blood. The receptors derive from a man aged 50 to 59 with Graves' ophthalmopathy.

The J gene is TRBJ1-1, the V gene TRBV20-1; D might be TRBD1 (5 bases). The CDR3 contains 13 residues. With 2 bases removed from V and 6 bases from J, the gap between germline ends came to 13 bases. The germline V gene has CDR1 DFQATT and CDR2 SNEGSKA (reference sequence). The CDR3 spells CSARPGSRAEAFF. As DNA, the CDR3 is TGCAGTGCTAGACCAGGATCCAGGGCTGAAGCTTTCTTT.

This clonotype occurred many times. Relative to the germline gene, one junction end is altered; a read error may explain this. The V gene is TRBV11-1, the J gene TRBJ2-5; D gene ambiguous. The CDR3 has 15 residues. Germline V gene data show CDR1 as SGHAT and CDR2 as FQDESV (reference sequence). Written as DNA, the CDR3 is TGTACCAGCAGCCGAGACACATACCAAGAGGAGACCCAGTACTTC. Protein product: CTSSRDTYQEETQYF. Based on the CDR3 plus reference TRBV11-1 and TRBJ2-5, the full variable domain is EAEVAQSPRYKITEKSQAVAFWCDPISGHATLYWYRQILGQGPELLVQFQDESVVDDSQLPKDRFSAERLKGVDSTLKIQPAELGDSAMYLCTSSRDTYQEETQYFGPGTRLLVL.

This chain uses TRBV7-3 with TRBJ2-7; 9 bases are a match to TRBD2. V gave up 2 bases and J gave up 6 bases; unmatched junction bases: 14. This CDR3 comprises 17 residues. CDR1 and CDR2 (germline): SGHTA, FQGTGA. The CDR3 sequence: CASSLRRTSAPSREQYF. In DNA, the CDR3 is TGTGCCAGCAGCTTACGCCGGACTAGCGCCCCCTCCCGCGAGCAGTACTTC.

The chain joins TRBV30 to TRBJ2-7; a weak D match, TRBD1 (7 bases). The germline V gene encodes CDR1 GTSNPN and CDR2 SVGIG (reference sequence). The ends were cut back, 5 bases at V and 4 bases at J, with 12 bases in the middle. CDR3 length: 12 amino acids. The chain's CDR3 is CAWGRGAYEQYF. CDR3 nucleotides: TGTGCCTGGGGCAGGGGGGCGTACGAGCAGTACTTC.

In this sample, this clonotype turned up many times. The chain couples TRBV28 to TRBJ1-5; D may be TRBD1 (5 bases). The CDR3 has 14 amino acids. V lost 2 bases, J lost 2 bases, and 7 bases lay in between. The germline CDR1 and CDR2 sequences are MDHEN and SYDVKM. The DNA for the CDR3 is TGTGCCAGCAGTTTACCGGGGGGCAATCAGCCCCAGCATTTT. Protein sequence: CASSLPGGNQPQHF.

This clonotype was seen at least ten times. The rearrangement joins TRBV30 to TRBJ2-7, with D possibly being TRBD2 (6 bases). There are 11 residues in the CDR3. Germline V gene data show CDR1 as GTSNPN and CDR2 as SVGIG (reference sequence). Written as DNA, the CDR3 is TGTGCTTGGGCGGGATACAACGAGCAGTACTTC. Translated, it gives CAWAGYNEQYF.

This chain links TRBV11-2 with TRBJ2-7; D unclear. Germline assignment: CDR1 SGHAT and CDR2 FQNNGV. The CDR3 runs 15 residues. The germline V and J ends were trimmed by 5 bases and 0 bases, with 14 bases remaining between them. The DNA for the CDR3 is TGTGCCAGCAGCCAAGTGGACGGAAGCTCCTACGAGCAGTACTTC. It codes for CASSQVDGSSYEQYF.

This clonotype was seen ten or more times. This chain connects TRBV12-3 or TRBV12-4 to TRBJ2-7; 7 nucleotides match TRBD1. The length of the CDR3 is 13 residues. Unmatched junction bases numbered 3, after V lost 5 bases and J lost 2 bases. For the CDR3, the DNA is TGTGCCAGCAGTAGACAGGGAACCTACGAGCAGTACTTC. Its protein is CASSRQGTYEQYF.

The chain links TRBV28 to TRBJ1-5; 7 bases match TRBD1. Germline values: CDR1 MDHEN, CDR2 SYDVKM. The J segment lost 8 bases and the V segment lost 5 bases, leaving 9 bases of the junction unmatched. This CDR3 contains 14 residues. The CDR3, as DNA: TGTGCCAGCAGTCCATCAGGGGGGGGGGAGCCCCAGCATTTT. Protein sequence: CASSPSGGGEPQHF.

This clonotype came up many times. The chain carries TRBV6-1 and TRBJ1-1; 9 nucleotides agree with TRBD1. The CDR3 covers 17 residues. V was clipped by 7 bases and J by 0 bases; unmatched bases: 12. Per germline, CDR1 MNHNS and CDR2 SASEGT. The chain's CDR3 is CASIRRTGASMNTEAFF. DNA of the CDR3: TGTGCCAGCATCCGACGGACAGGGGCGAGCATGAACACTGAAGCTTTCTTT.

This clonotype has at least ten counts. The chain joins TRBV14 to TRBJ2-5, with D maybe TRBD2 (6 bases). The V and J ends lost 4 bases and 5 bases respectively, with 14 bases between them. The CDR3 runs 14 residues. CDR1 and CDR2 from the germline V gene are SGHDN and FVKESK. Written as DNA, the CDR3 is TGTGCCAGCAGCCTGATAGCGGCTGGGGAGACCCAGTACTTC. Amino acids: CASSLIAAGETQYF.

This clonotype has a handful of counts. CDR3 DNA: TGTGCCAGCAGCTGGGGTGACAGGGGCACTGAAGCTTTCTTT. Its protein is CASSWGDRGTEAFF. The chain combines TRBV5-5 with TRBJ1-1, with TRBD1 matching over 8 bases. The germline gives CDR1 SGHKS, CDR2 YYEKEE (reference sequence). The V gene end was trimmed by 3 bases and the J gene end by 4 bases; junction bases not matched to a gene: 5. CDR3 length: 14 amino acids. Together with reference TRBV5-5 and TRBJ1-1, the CDR3 gives the full variable domain: DAGVTQSPTHLIKTRGQQVTLRCSPISGHKSVSWYQQVLGQGPQFIFQYYEKEERGRGNFPDRFSARQFPNYSSELNVNALLLGDSALYLCASSWGDRGTEAFFGQGTRLTVV.

The table lists this clonotype with many counts. This chain joins TRBV28 and TRBJ1-1; the D is unclear. The ends were cut back, 3 bases at V and 1 base at J, with 12 bases in the middle. The CDR3 totals 15 residues. Germline V CDR1 and CDR2: MDHEN, SYDVKM. CDR3 residues: CASSFGRQQNTEAFF. The CDR3 DNA reads as TGTGCCAGCAGTTTTGGGAGGCAGCAGAACACTGAAGCTTTCTTT.

The V call is TRBV6-2 or TRBV6-3, the J call TRBJ2-1; TRBD2 agrees at 9 bases. Germline assignment: CDR1 MNHEY and CDR2 SVGEGT. There are 15 residues in the CDR3. J lost 3 bases, V lost 10 bases, and 10 bases had no gene match. CDR3 sequence (DNA): TGTGCCACCGGGGGGGTAGCGGGAGTCTACAATGAGCAGTTCTTC. Its translation is CATGGVAGVYNEQFF.

This clonotype turned up a few times. V and J are TRBV7-9 and TRBJ2-3; D is possibly TRBD2 (5 bases). The CDR3 runs 16 residues. V was clipped by 0 bases and J by 3 bases, with 13 bases between them. Germline V CDR1 and CDR2: SEHNR, FQNEAQ (reference sequence). The CDR3 loop is CASSLARRRITDTQYF. For the CDR3, the DNA is TGTGCCAGCAGCTTAGCGCGGAGGCGAATTACAGATACGCAGTATTTT.

This clonotype was observed a few times. The CDR3, as DNA: TGTGCCACTAAGGGCAGGGGCGATGGCTACACCTTC. It encodes CATKGRGDGYTF. The chain has TRBV19 and TRBJ1-2; D perhaps matches TRBD1 (6 bases). The CDR3 is made up of 12 amino acids. The V end was cut by 10 bases, the J end by 6 bases, with 15 bases between. Germline CDR1 reads LNHDA; CDR2 reads SQIVND (reference sequence).

This clonotype appeared many times. The chain employs TRBV6-1 and TRBJ2-7; 10 positions match TRBD2. Per the germline V gene, CDR1 is MNHNS and CDR2 is SASEGT. The CDR3 totals 16 residues. Trimming at V came to 5 bases and at J to 6 bases, leaving 13 bases not matched to a gene. CDR3: CASSLRTSGGLGEQYF. CDR3 sequence (DNA): TGTGCCAGCAGTCTGCGGACTAGCGGAGGTTTAGGCGAGCAGTACTTC.

This clonotype appeared once. The chain has TRBV7-2 and TRBJ2-7; 7 nucleotides agree with TRBD1. This CDR3 has 13 residues. V lost 5 bases to trimming and J lost 6 bases; unmatched junction nucleotides: 7. The V gene's germline CDR1 is SGHTA and CDR2 FQGNSA. Here the CDR3 DNA reads TGTGCCAGCAGCGCACAGGGGCTGGGCGAGCAGTACTTC. It specifies CASSAQGLGEQYF.

This clonotype showed up just a few times. The DNA for the CDR3 is TGTGCCAGCAGTTACAGCTTTGGGTCCTACAATGAGCAGTTCTTC. This sequence encodes CASSYSFGSYNEQFF. This rearrangement joins TRBV7-9 to TRBJ2-1; D unclear. V gave up 6 bases and J gave up 1 base, with 13 bases separating them. The CDR3 contains 15 residues. Germline V gene lookup returns CDR1 SEHNR and CDR2 FQNEAQ (reference sequence).